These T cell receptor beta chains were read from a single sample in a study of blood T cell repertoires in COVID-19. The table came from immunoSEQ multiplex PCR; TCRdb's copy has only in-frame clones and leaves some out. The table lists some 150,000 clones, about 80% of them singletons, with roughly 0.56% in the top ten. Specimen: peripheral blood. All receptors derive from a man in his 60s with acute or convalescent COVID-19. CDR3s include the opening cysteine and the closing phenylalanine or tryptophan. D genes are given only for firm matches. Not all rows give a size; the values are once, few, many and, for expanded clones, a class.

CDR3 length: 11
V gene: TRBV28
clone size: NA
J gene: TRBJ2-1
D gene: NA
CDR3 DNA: TGTGCCAGCAGTTTTAGAAATGAGCAGTTCTTC
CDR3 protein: CASSFRNEQFF

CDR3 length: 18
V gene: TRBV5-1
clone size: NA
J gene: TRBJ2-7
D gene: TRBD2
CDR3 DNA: TGCGCCAGCAGCTTGGGGGCTAGCGGGAGTAAAAATATCTACGAGCAGTACTTC
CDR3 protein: CASSLGASGSKNIYEQYF

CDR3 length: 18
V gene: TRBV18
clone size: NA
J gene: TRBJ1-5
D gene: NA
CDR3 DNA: TGTGCCAGCTCACCACCGAACACGGGGGGAGACAGGAATCAGCCCCAGCATTTT
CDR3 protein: CASSPPNTGGDRNQPQHF

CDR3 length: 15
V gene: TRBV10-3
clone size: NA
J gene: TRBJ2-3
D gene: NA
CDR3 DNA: TGTGCCATCAGTGAGTCGCAGGGGCGCACAGATACGCAGTATTTT
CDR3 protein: CAISESQGRTDTQYF

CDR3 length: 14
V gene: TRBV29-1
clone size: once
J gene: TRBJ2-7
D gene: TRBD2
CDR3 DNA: TGCAGCGTAAACGCGGGGGGTGGCTCCTACGAGCAGTACTTC
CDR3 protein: CSVNAGGGSYEQYF

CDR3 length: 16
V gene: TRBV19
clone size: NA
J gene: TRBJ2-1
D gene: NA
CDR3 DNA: TGTGCCAGTAGTATCCAGGACTGGTCTCGGTCCGATGAGCAGTTCTTC
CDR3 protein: CASSIQDWSRSDEQFF

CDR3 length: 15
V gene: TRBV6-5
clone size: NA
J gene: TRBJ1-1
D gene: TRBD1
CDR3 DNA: TGTGCCAGCATCCCCCGACAGGGCATGAACACTGAAGCTTTCTTT
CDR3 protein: CASIPRQGMNTEAFF

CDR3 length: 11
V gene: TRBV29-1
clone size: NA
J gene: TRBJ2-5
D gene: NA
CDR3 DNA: TGCAGCGTTTACAGGGATGAGACCCAGTACTTC
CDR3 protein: CSVYRDETQYF

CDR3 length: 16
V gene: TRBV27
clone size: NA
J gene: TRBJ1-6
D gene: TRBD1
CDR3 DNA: TGTGCCAGCAGTTTCACGCAGGGGGCGGGTAATTCACCCCTCCACTTT
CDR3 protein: CASSFTQGAGNSPLHF

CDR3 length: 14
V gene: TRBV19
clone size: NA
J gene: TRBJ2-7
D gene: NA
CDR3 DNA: TGTGCCAGTAGTAGGAACAGGGTGGAAAACGAGCAGTACTTC
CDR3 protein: CASSRNRVENEQYF

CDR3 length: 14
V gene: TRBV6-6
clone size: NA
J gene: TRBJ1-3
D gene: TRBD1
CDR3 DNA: TGTGCCAGCCAACGACAGGGTACTGGAAACACCATATATTTT
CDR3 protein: CASQRQGTGNTIYF

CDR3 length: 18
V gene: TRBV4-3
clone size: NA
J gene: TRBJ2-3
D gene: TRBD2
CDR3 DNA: TGCGCCAGCAGCCAAGCTTCGTCGGTAGCGGGGAACACAGATACGCAGTATTTT
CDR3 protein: CASSQASSVAGNTDTQYF

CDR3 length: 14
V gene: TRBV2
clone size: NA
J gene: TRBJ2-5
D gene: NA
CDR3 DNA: TGTGCCAGCACGTCCGACAGCTCAAGGAAGACCCAGTACTTC
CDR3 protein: CASTSDSSRKTQYF

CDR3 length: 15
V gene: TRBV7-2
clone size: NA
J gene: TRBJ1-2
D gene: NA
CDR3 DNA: TGTGCCAGCAGCTTAGAACAGTCCGCTAACTATGGCTACACCTTC
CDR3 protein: CASSLEQSANYGYTF

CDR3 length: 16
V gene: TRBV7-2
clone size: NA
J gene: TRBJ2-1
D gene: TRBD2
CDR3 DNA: TGTGCCAGCAGCTCGTTTAGCGGGAGTAGGTGGGGTGAGCAGTTCTTC
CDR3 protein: CASSSFSGSRWGEQFF

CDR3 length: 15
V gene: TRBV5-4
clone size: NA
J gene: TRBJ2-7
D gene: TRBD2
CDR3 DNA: TGTGCCAGCAGCCCTCGGACTAGCGGGCTCTACGAGCAGTACTTC
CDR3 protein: CASSPRTSGLYEQYF

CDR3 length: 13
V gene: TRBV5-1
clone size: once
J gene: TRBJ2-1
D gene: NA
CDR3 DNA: TGCGCCAGCAGCACGACTAGTAACAATGAGCAGTTCTTC
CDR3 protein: CASSTTSNNEQFF

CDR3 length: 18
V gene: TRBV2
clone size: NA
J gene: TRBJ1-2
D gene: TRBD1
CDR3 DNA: TGTGCCAGCACTTCGACAGGGGGCCCAGGCCCGATTAACTATGGCTACACCTTC
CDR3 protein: CASTSTGGPGPINYGYTF

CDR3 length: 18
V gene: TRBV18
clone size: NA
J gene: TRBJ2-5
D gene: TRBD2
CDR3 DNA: TGTGCCAGCTCCAAAGGGCTAGCGGGGGCCCTGTACCAAGAGACCCAGTACTTC
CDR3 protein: CASSKGLAGALYQETQYF

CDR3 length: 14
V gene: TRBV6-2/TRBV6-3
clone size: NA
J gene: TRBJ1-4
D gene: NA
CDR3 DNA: TGTGCCAGCAGTTACTCGAGTACAGGGCTTCTCCTGTTTTTT
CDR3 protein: CASSYSSTGLLLFF

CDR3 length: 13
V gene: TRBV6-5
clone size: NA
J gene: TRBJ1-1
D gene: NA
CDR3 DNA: TGTGCCACCCAGGGGAATATGAACACTGAAGCTTTCTTT
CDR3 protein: CATQGNMNTEAFF

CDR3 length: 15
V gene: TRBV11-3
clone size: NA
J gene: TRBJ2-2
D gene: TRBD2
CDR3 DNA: TGTGCCAGCAGCTTACGAGCGGGAGGCACCGGGGAGCTGTTTTTT
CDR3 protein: CASSLRAGGTGELFF

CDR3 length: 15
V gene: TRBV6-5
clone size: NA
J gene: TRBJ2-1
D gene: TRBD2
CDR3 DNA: TGTGCCAGCAGGCGAGGACTAGCGGCCTACAATGAGCAGTTCTTC
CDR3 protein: CASRRGLAAYNEQFF

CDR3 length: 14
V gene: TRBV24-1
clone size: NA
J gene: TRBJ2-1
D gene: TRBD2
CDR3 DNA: TGTGCCACCAGCCAGCGGGAGGGGGACAATGAGCAGTTCTTC
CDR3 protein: CATSQREGDNEQFF

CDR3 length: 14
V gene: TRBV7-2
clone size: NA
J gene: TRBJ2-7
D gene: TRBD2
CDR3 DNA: TGTGCCAGCAGCCCGACTAGCGGGACCGGCGAGCAGTACTTC
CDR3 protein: CASSPTSGTGEQYF

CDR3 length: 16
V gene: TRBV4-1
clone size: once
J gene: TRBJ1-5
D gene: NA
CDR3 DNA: TGCGCCAGCAGCCAAGATGGGACACCCGTCAATCAGCCCCAGCATTTT
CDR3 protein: CASSQDGTPVNQPQHF

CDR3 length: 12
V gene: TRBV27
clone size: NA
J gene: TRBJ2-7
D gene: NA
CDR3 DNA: TGTGCCAGCGGCGGGGATTCCTACGAGCAGTACTTC
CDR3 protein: CASGGDSYEQYF

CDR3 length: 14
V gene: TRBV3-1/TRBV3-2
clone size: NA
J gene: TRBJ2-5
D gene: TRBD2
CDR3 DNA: TGTGCCAGCAGCCATGGACTAGCGCTGGAGACCCAGTACTTC
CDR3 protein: CASSHGLALETQYF

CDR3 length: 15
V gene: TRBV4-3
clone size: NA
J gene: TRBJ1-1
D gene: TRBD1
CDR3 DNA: TGCGCCAGCAGCCCCGAGACAGGGGGGGGGACTGAAGCTTTCTTT
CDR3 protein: CASSPETGGGTEAFF

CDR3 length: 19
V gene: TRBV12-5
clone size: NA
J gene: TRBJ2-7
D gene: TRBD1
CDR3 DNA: TGTGCTAGTGGTTTGCCTCGACTCCGGGACAGGGAGGTGTCTGTCGAGCAGTACTTC
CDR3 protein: CASGLPRLRDREVSVEQYF

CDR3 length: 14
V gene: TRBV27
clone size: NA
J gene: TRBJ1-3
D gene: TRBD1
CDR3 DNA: TGTGCCAGCAGTACGGCAGGGGGAGGAAACACCATATATTTT
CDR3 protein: CASSTAGGGNTIYF

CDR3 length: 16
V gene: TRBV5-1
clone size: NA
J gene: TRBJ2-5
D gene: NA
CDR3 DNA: TGCGCCAGCAGCTTGGGGCCGGCGGGTCAGAAAGAGACCCAGTACTTC
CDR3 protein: CASSLGPAGQKETQYF

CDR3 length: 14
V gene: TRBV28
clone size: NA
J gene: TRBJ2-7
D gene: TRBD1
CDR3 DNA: TGTGCCAGCAGTTCCCCGGGACAGCCCTACGAGCAGTACTTC
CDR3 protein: CASSSPGQPYEQYF

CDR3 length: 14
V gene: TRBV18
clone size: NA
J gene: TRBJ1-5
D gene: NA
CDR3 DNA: TGTGCCAGCTCACCACTTGACGCGGGTCAGCCCCAGCATTTT
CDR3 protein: CASSPLDAGQPQHF

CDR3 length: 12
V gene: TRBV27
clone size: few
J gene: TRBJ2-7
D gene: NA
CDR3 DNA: TGTGCCAGCAGTAATCAGGGGTACGAGCAGTACTTC
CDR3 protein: CASSNQGYEQYF

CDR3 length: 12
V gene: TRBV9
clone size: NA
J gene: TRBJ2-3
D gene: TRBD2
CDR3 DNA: TGTGCCAGCAGCAGGACTAGAGATACGCAGTATTTT
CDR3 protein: CASSRTRDTQYF

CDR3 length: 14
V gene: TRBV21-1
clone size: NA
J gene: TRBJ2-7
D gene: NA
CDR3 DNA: TGTGCCAGCAGGCCGCGGGGGTCGCGATACGAGCAGTACTTC
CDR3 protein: CASRPRGSRYEQYF

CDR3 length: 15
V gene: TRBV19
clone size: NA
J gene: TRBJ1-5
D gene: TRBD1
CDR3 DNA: TGTGCCAGTAGATCTGGACAGGGCAGCAATCAGCCCCAGCATTTT
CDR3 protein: CASRSGQGSNQPQHF

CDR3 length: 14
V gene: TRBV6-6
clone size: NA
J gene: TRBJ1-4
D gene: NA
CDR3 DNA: TGTGCCAGCAGGTCCTCGGGGGGGAATGAAAAACTGTTTTTT
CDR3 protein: CASRSSGGNEKLFF

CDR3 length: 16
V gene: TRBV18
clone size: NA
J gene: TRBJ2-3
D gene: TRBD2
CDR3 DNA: TGTGCCAGCTCACAACTAGCGGGGGGACCCACAGATACGCAGTATTTT
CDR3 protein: CASSQLAGGPTDTQYF

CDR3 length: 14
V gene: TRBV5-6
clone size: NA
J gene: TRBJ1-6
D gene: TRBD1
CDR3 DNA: TGTGCCAGCAGCCCTCAGGGGGATAATTCACCCCTCCACTTT
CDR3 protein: CASSPQGDNSPLHF

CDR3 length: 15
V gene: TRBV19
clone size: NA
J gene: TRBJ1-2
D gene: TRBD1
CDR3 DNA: TGTGCCAGTAGTCCCCTCCTGACAGGGGTCTATGGCTACACCTTC
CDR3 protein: CASSPLLTGVYGYTF

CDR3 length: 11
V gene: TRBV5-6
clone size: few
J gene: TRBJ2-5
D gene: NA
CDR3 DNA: TGTGCCAGCAGCTTGACTGAGACCCAGTACTTC
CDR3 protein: CASSLTETQYF

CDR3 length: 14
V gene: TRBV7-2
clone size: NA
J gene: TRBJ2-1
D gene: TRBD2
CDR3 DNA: TGTGCCAGCAGCACTAGCGGGGGGGCCAATGAGCAGTTCTTC
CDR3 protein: CASSTSGGANEQFF

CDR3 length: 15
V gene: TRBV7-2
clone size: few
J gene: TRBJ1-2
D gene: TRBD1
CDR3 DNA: TGTGCCAGCAGCTTAGCAGGACAGGGGACGGCTGGCTACACCTTC
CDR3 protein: CASSLAGQGTAGYTF

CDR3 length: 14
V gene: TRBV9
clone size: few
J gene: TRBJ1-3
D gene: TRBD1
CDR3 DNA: TGTGCCAGCAGCGCCATGACAGGGAGTGGCACCATATATTTT
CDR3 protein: CASSAMTGSGTIYF

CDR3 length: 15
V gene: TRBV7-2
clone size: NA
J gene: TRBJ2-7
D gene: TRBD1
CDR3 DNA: TGTGCCAGCAGCTTAGGGCTAGGGGGCCGGGCCGAGCAGTACTTC
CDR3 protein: CASSLGLGGRAEQYF

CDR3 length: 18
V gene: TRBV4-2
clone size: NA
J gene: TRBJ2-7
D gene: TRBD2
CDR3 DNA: TGTGCCAGCAGCCAAGGGAGAGCCGGGACTAGCGGCCAATACGAGCAGTACTTC
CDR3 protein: CASSQGRAGTSGQYEQYF

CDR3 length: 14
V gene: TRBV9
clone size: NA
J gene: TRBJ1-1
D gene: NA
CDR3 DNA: TGTGCCAGCAGCAGGGACACCCAGAACACTGAAGCTTTCTTT
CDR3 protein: CASSRDTQNTEAFF

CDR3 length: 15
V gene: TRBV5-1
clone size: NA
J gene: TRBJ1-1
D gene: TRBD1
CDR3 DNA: TGCGCCAGCAGCCCAAGACAGGGGGAGGGTACTGAAGCTTTCTTT
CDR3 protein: CASSPRQGEGTEAFF

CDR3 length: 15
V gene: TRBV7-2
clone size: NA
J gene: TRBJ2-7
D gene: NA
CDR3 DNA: TGTGCCAGCAGCTTAAGCCGGGGATCTTTGTATGAGCAGTACTTC
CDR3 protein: CASSLSRGSLYEQYF

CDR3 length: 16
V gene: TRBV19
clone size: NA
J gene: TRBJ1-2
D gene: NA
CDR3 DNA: TGTGCCAGTAGTAGTAACAGGGTGGACCCCAACTATGGCTACACCTTC
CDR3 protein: CASSSNRVDPNYGYTF

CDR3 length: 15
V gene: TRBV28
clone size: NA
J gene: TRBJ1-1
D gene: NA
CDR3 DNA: TGTGCCAGCACCCGGGGGGCGCCTGGGAACACTGAAGCTTTCTTT
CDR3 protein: CASTRGAPGNTEAFF

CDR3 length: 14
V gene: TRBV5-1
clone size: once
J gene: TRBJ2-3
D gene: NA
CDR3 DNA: TGCGCCAGCAGCTTGAGCAGGGCTCAAGGGACGCAGTATTTT
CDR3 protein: CASSLSRAQGTQYF